These T cell receptor beta chains were read from a single sample in a study of PD-1 blockade in mismatch repair-deficient tumors. Sequenced by immunoSEQ multiplex PCR; TCRdb stores in-frame clones only, minus some. This sample carries approximately 79,000 clones, about four fifths of them seen once, and the ten largest clones take less than 6%. Sequences were derived from peripheral blood, sampled 44 weeks after starting pembrolizumab. The source of these receptors is an adult with mismatch repair-deficient cancer. CDR3s include the opening cysteine and the closing phenylalanine or tryptophan. Fields, in order: D gene, V gene, CDR3 length, J gene, clone size, CDR3 protein, CDR3 DNA. D genes are given only for firm matches. A clone size is listed for some rows: how often the clone was seen (once, few, many), or a class if it is expanded.

NA,TRBV6-1,12,TRBJ1-2,few,CASIERAYGYTF,TGTGCCAGCATTGAAAGGGCGTATGGCTACACCTTC
NA,TRBV27,13,TRBJ1-2,few,CASGRRDIYGYTF,TGTGCCAGCGGCCGGCGGGACATCTATGGCTACACCTTC
TRBD2,TRBV30,17,TRBJ2-5,NA,CAWSVLLIAGSGETQYF,TGTGCCTGGAGTGTACTCCTAATAGCGGGATCGGGAGAGACCCAGTACTTC
NA,TRBV7-2,15,TRBJ1-5,once,CASSLGQPGNQPQHF,TGTGCCAGCAGCTTAGGGCAGCCCGGCAATCAGCCCCAGCATTTT
NA,TRBV2,14,TRBJ1-2,few,CASSVSRTNYGYTF,TGTGCCAGCAGTGTCTCCCGGACTAACTATGGCTACACCTTC
NA,TRBV7-9,13,TRBJ2-1,NA,CASSPIRLREQFF,TGTGCCAGCAGCCCCATTAGACTTCGTGAGCAGTTCTTC
TRBD1,TRBV5-1,15,TRBJ1-3,NA,CASSIRTGVGNTIYF,TGCGCCAGCAGCATAAGGACAGGGGTTGGAAACACCATATATTTT
TRBD1,TRBV9,20,TRBJ1-2,NA,CASSVSPATTGGRSNYGYTF,TGTGCCAGCAGCGTAAGCCCAGCAACGACAGGGGGCAGGTCTAACTATGGCTACACCTTC
TRBD2,TRBV6-1,15,TRBJ2-7,NA,CASQMDPSGSSEQYF,TGTGCCAGCCAGATGGACCCTAGCGGGAGCTCCGAGCAGTACTTC
TRBD1,TRBV7-2,17,TRBJ1-2,NA,CASSLTDRGQGSYGYTF,TGTGCCAGCAGCTTAACCGACAGAGGACAGGGAAGCTATGGCTACACCTTC
TRBD1,TRBV18,15,TRBJ1-3,NA,CASSSGQGVGNTIYF,TGTGCCAGCTCATCGGGACAGGGGGTCGGAAACACCATATATTTT
TRBD1,TRBV2,13,TRBJ1-2,NA,CASRGQGNYGYTF,TGTGCCAGCAGAGGACAGGGGAACTATGGCTACACCTTC
TRBD2,TRBV27,17,TRBJ2-1,NA,CASSSGTKGPSGNEQFF,TGTGCCAGCAGTTCCGGGACTAAAGGGCCTTCGGGCAATGAGCAGTTCTTC
NA,TRBV11-2,16,TRBJ2-1,NA,CASSPYVVGQGHEQFF,TGTGCCAGCAGCCCCTATGTGGTTGGGCAGGGGCATGAGCAGTTCTTC
NA,TRBV6-1,14,TRBJ1-1,NA,CASSEMGVRTEAFF,TGTGCCAGCAGTGAAATGGGGGTGAGGACTGAAGCTTTCTTT